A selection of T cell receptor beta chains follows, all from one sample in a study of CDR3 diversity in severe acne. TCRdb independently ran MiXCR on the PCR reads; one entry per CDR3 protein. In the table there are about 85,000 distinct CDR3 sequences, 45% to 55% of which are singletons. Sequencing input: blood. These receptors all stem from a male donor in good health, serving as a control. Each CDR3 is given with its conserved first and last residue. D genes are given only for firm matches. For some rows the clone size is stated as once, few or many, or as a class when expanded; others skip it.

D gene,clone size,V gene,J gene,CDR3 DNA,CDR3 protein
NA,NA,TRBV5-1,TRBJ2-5,TGTGCCAGCAGTTCAGGGGTCAGGGAGACCCAGTACTTC,CASSSGVRETQYF
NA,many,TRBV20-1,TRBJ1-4,TGCAGTGCCCCGCTTCAAAACGACAATGAAAAACTGTTTTTT,CSAPLQNDNEKLFF
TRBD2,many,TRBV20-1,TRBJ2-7,TGCAGTGCCCCCCCCAGGACTAGCGCCTACGAGCAGTACTTC,CSAPPRTSAYEQYF
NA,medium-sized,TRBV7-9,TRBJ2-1,TGTGCCAGCAGCTCCCGACACAATGAGCAGTTCTTC,CASSSRHNEQFF
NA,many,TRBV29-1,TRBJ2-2,TGCAGCGTTGTGACGCAGGCGAACACCGGGGAGCTGTTTTTT,CSVVTQANTGELFF
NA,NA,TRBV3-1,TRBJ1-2,TGTGCCAGCAGCCGATCCGTACAGGACTATGGCTACACCTTC,CASSRSVQDYGYTF
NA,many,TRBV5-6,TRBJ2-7,TGTGCCAGCAGCCCCACTGACATCTATGGGGAGCAGTACTTC,CASSPTDIYGEQYF
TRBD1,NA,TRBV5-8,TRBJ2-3,TGTGCCAGCAGCCAAGGACAGGGTAGCACAGATACGCAGTATTTT,CASSQGQGSTDTQYF
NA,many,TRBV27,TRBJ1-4,TGTGCCAGCATTAGCGTGAGGGAAAAACTGTTTTTT,CASISVREKLFF
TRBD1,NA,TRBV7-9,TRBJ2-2,TGTGCCAGCAGCTTTGACAGGGGTACCACCGGGGAGCTGTTTTTT,CASSFDRGTTGELFF
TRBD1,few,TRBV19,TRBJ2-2,TGTGCCAGTAGGAGCAGGGGGCGGTGGGAGCTGTTTTTT,CASRSRGRWELFF
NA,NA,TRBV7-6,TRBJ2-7,TGTGCCAGCAGCTTAGAACGCGGGGAGGTGTCCTACGAGCAGTACTTC,CASSLERGEVSYEQYF
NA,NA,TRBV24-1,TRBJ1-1,TGTGCCACCAGTGACCCAGGGTGGACTGAAGCTTTCTTT,CATSDPGWTEAFF
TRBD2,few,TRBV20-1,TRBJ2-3,TGCAGTGCTAGACTAGCGGGTCCCACAGATACGCAGTATTTT,CSARLAGPTDTQYF
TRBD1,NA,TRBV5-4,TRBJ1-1,TGTGCCAGCAGCGGGGGGACAGGGACGGGAGAAGCTTTCTTT,CASSGGTGTGEAFF
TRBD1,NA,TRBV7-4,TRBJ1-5,TGTGCCAGCAGCTCCAGGGGGCATCAGCCCCAGCATTTT,CASSSRGHQPQHF
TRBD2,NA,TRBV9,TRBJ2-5,TGTGCCAGCAGTAGCGGGAGACAAGAGACCCAGTACTTC,CASSSGRQETQYF
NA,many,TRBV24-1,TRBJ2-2,TGTGCCACCGCGGGGTCTGGGGGGCTCAGCGGGGAGCTGTTTTTT,CATAGSGGLSGELFF
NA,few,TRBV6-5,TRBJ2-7,TGTGCCAGCGGCCGACCGCCTTCCTACGAGCAGTACTTC,CASGRPPSYEQYF
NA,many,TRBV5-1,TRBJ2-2,TGCGCCAGCAGCTTGGGGGCCGGGTTGTCCGGGGAGCTGTTTTTT,CASSLGAGLSGELFF
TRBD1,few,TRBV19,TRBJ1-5,TGTGCCAGTAGTATGACAGGGGGTCCCAATCAGCCCCAGCATTTT,CASSMTGGPNQPQHF
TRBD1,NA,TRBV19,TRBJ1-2,TGTGCCAGTATCCCTGGAGGGGGCTTTGGTGGCTACACCTTC,CASIPGGGFGGYTF
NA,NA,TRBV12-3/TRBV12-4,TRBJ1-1,TGTGCCAGCAGTCGGACAGTCATGAACACTGAAGCTTTCTTT,CASSRTVMNTEAFF
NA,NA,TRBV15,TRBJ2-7,TGTGCCACCAGCAGCGGGGTTCTAGTCGGCTACGAGCAGTACTTC,CATSSGVLVGYEQYF
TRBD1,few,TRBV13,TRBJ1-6,TGTGCCAGCCGGACGGGGGACAGGGGCTCACCCCTCCACTTT,CASRTGDRGSPLHF
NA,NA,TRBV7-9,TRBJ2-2,TGTGCCAGCAGCTTAGTATGGCGGGACACCGGGGAGCTGTTTTTT,CASSLVWRDTGELFF
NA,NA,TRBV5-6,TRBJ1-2,TGTGCCAGCAGTGAAGCGACCTACTACTACACCTTC,CASSEATYYYTF
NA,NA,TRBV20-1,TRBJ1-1,TGCAGTGCCCAACTAGGGGTCGAAGCTTTCTTT,CSAQLGVEAFF
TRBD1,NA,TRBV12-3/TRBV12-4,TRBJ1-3,TGTGCCAGCAGTCAGGGACAGGGGCCCGGGGTACAGTGGAACACCATATATTTT,CASSQGQGPGVQWNTIYF
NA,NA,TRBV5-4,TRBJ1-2,TGTGCCAGCAGCTTTGAGGGGGGGGGGTATGGCTACACCTTC,CASSFEGGGYGYTF
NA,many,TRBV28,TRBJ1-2,TGTGCCAGCAGTCCCTCGTATGGCTACACCTTC,CASSPSYGYTF
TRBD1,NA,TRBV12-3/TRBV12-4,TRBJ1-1,TGTGCCAGCAGGCCCCCCGGGACAGGGGTGTACACTGAAGCTTTCTTT,CASRPPGTGVYTEAFF
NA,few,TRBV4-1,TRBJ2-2,TGCGCCAGCAGCCACTCGAGTCTGGGGCGGGACGGGGAGCTGTTTTTT,CASSHSSLGRDGELFF
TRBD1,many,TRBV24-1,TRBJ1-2,TGTGCCACCAGTGACCTCCTGACAGGGGGCTATGGCTACACCTTC,CATSDLLTGGYGYTF
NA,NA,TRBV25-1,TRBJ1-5,TGTGCCGGCAGCTTGGCAGGTGATAGCAATCAGCCCCAGCATTTT,CAGSLAGDSNQPQHF
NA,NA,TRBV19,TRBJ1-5,TGTGCCAGTAGTATACGACAGTTAGGCCATCAGCCCCAGCATTTT,CASSIRQLGHQPQHF
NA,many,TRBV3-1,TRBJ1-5,TGTGCCAGCAGCCAAGATTGGGATCAGCCCCAGCATTTT,CASSQDWDQPQHF
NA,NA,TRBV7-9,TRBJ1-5,TGTGCCAGCAGCTTACCCCCAGTTCGTCAGCCCCAGCATTTT,CASSLPPVRQPQHF
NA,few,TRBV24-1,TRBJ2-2,TGTGCCACCAGTGCTGGCGGTTGGGGGAACACCGGGGAGCTGTTTTTT,CATSAGGWGNTGELFF
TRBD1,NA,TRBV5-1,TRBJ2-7,TGCGCCAGCACCGGGACAGGGTACGGTGAGCAGTACTTC,CASTGTGYGEQYF
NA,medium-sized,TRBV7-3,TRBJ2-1,TGTGCCAGCAGCTCGATAGGGGGGCATGAGCAGTTCTTC,CASSSIGGHEQFF
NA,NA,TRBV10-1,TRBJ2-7,TGCGCCAGCAGCCCGAACTCCTACGAGCAGTACTTC,CASSPNSYEQYF
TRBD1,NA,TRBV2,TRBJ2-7,TGTGCCAGCAGTCCCCGGACAGGGACCTCCTACGAGCAGTACTTC,CASSPRTGTSYEQYF
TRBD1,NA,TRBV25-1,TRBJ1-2,TGTGCCAGCGGGACAGGTGATAAGTATGGCTACACCTTC,CASGTGDKYGYTF
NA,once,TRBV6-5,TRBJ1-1,TGTGCCAGCAGTTCCCTGCAGAGGTTGAACACTGAAGCTTTCTTT,CASSSLQRLNTEAFF
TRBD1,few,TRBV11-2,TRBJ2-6,TGTGCCAGCAGCCGCGACAGGGCCATCTCTGGGGCCAACGTCCTGACTTTC,CASSRDRAISGANVLTF